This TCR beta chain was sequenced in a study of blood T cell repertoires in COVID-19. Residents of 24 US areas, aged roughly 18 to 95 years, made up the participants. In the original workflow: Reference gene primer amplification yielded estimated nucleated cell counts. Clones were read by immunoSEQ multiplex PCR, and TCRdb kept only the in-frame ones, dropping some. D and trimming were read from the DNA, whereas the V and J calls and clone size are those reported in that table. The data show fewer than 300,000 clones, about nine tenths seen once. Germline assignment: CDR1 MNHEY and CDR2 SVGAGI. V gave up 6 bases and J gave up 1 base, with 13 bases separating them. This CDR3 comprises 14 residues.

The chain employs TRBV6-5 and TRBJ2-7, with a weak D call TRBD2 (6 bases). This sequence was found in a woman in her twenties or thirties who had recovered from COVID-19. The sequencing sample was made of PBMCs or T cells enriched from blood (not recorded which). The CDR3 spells CASRLEGWSYEQYF. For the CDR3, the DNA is TGTGCCAGCAGGCTGGAGGGGTGGTCCTACGAGCAGTACTTC.